These T cell receptor beta chains were read from a single sample in a study of cytomegalovirus exposure and HLA in healthy donors. Sequenced by immunoSEQ multiplex PCR; TCRdb stores in-frame clones only, minus some. Of fewer than 200,000 clones in the sample, roughly 80% were seen once. The specimen sequenced was PBMCs. These receptors came from a man aged 30 to 45 in good health and CMV-seronegative. The conserved cysteine and the conserved F or W are not part of the CDR3 here.

v_gene,CDR3aa
TRBV27,ASSLREASTDTQY
TRBV5-6,ASRSQGSGNTIY
TRBV15,ATSRDRTGGFETQY
TRBV7-9,ASSSADRGNTIY
TRBV6-5,ASSSYSRVNTEAF
TRBV9,ASSVEAGLSTDTQY
TRBV9,ASRSERGELF
TRBV25-1,ASSAPSPGTLASEAF
TRBV11-2,ASSRPGTGTYEQY
TRBV12-5,ASGLRGDNEQF
TRBV9,ASSEASPPLTGELF
TRBV11-2,ASSLGSGFEGYT
TRBV25-1,ASSEYGGSGANVLT
TRBV5-6,ASSGSVVAGEDNEQF
TRBV15,ATSRDIGGAGELF
TRBV7-8,ASSTGPSGALYNEQF
TRBV2,ASISTGMNTEAF
TRBV5-4,AISRGGPGNTIY
TRBV29-1,SVVGDRDYGYT
TRBV5-1,ASSLARVAMNTEAF
TRBV15,ATSRAPQGYEQY
TRBV5-1,ASSLSFSYEQY
TRBV18,ASSPGDSSYEQY
TRBV7-8,ASSLTDYEQY
TRBV9,ASSAPDRAVYEQY
TRBV5-1,ASSLGQGKTDTQY
TRBV28,ASSFAVDRDGNQPQH
TRBV9,ASSVQQTGTRAELF
TRBV18,ASSPPLRETQY
TRBV9,ASSVEGGNTEAF
TRBV11-2,ASWGGLRTYEQY
TRBV5-1,ASSLELQETQY
TRBV27,ASSLGLAATYEQY
TRBV7-8,ASSLGGGAPLDTQY
TRBV7-9,SSSLGGPYRNTEAF
TRBV5-1,ASSPTGSGANVLT